This is a list of T cell receptor beta chains from one sample in a study of tumor-infiltrating lymphocytes in primary liver carcinoma. TCRdb processed the multiplex PCR reads anew with MiXCR; each CDR3 protein has one entry. The sample lists 90,000 to 100,000 distinct CDR3 sequences, almost 70% seen once, with over 7.5% in the top ten. Sequenced sample: liver tumor tissue from sampling region 5. Receptors were obtained from a woman aged 60-75 years with primary liver carcinoma and hepatitis B virus infection. Each CDR3 is given with its conserved first and last residue. D genes are given only for firm matches. The size entry is marked missing in some rows and otherwise reads once, few, many or a size class.

j_gene: TRBJ2-3; abundance: .; v_gene: TRBV11-3; d_gene: .; CDR3nt: TGTGCCTGCAGCTTATCGTTTCGGCCGTTACAGACAGATACGCAGTATTTT; CDR3aa: CACSLSFRPLQTDTQYF
j_gene: TRBJ1-1; abundance: .; v_gene: TRBV2; d_gene: .; CDR3nt: TGTGCCAGCACTCTCGCCAACACTGAAGCTTTCTTT; CDR3aa: CASTLANTEAFF
j_gene: TRBJ2-4; abundance: .; v_gene: TRBV20-1; d_gene: .; CDR3nt: TGCAGTGCTACGGGACCTCTAGCCAAAAACATTCAGTACTTC; CDR3aa: CSATGPLAKNIQYF
j_gene: TRBJ2-3; abundance: .; v_gene: TRBV12-3/TRBV12-4; d_gene: .; CDR3nt: TGTGCCAGCAGTTTCTATGGAGGCACAGATACGCAGTATTTT; CDR3aa: CASSFYGGTDTQYF
j_gene: TRBJ1-1; abundance: once; v_gene: TRBV29-1; d_gene: .; CDR3nt: TGCAGCGTTACCCGTTCAGGGGTGGACACTGAAGCCTTCTTT; CDR3aa: CSVTRSGVDTEAFF
j_gene: TRBJ1-1; abundance: .; v_gene: TRBV6-4; d_gene: .; CDR3nt: TGTGCCAACAGTGATTCCGACCGAACTGGGTTGAAGACTGAAGCTTTCTTT; CDR3aa: CANSDSDRTGLKTEAFF
j_gene: TRBJ2-1; abundance: .; v_gene: TRBV19; d_gene: .; CDR3nt: TGTGCCAGTAGTATATGGCCTGCCGAGCAGTTCTTC; CDR3aa: CASSIWPAEQFF
j_gene: TRBJ1-2; abundance: .; v_gene: TRBV28; d_gene: .; CDR3nt: TGTGCCAGCAAAGGAACGCCGGTTACCTATGGCTACACCTTC; CDR3aa: CASKGTPVTYGYTF
j_gene: TRBJ1-2; abundance: .; v_gene: TRBV29-1; d_gene: .; CDR3nt: TGCAGCGTTGGGGCAGGGAAAAACTGTGGCTACACCTTC; CDR3aa: CSVGAGKNCGYTF
j_gene: TRBJ2-1; abundance: many; v_gene: TRBV6-6; d_gene: .; CDR3nt: TGTGCCAGCAGTTTTAATGAGCAGTTCTTC; CDR3aa: CASSFNEQFF
j_gene: TRBJ1-3; abundance: .; v_gene: TRBV11-2; d_gene: .; CDR3nt: TGTGCCGGCAGCCCCCGGGGGGTGCACACCTTATATTTT; CDR3aa: CAGSPRGVHTLYF
j_gene: TRBJ2-5; abundance: many; v_gene: TRBV12-3/TRBV12-4; d_gene: .; CDR3nt: TGTGCCAGCAGTTTACAGGGGCAGGGTAAAGAGACCCAGTACTTC; CDR3aa: CASSLQGQGKETQYF
j_gene: TRBJ1-1; abundance: many; v_gene: TRBV12-3/TRBV12-4; d_gene: .; CDR3nt: TGTGCCAGCTCTTCAGGGCGGGAGGACACTGAAGCTTTCTTT; CDR3aa: CASSSGREDTEAFF
j_gene: TRBJ1-1; abundance: .; v_gene: TRBV12-3/TRBV12-4; d_gene: TRBD1; CDR3nt: TGCGCCAGCATTCGACAGGGCCAGTTAAGTGAAGCTTTCTTT; CDR3aa: CASIRQGQLSEAFF
j_gene: TRBJ2-7; abundance: .; v_gene: TRBV28; d_gene: .; CDR3nt: TGTTCCAGCAGTCCACCGAGCTCCTACGAGCAGTGCTTC; CDR3aa: CSSSPPSSYEQCF
j_gene: TRBJ2-7; abundance: medium-sized; v_gene: TRBV11-2; d_gene: .; CDR3nt: TGTGCCAGCAGCTTAGAAGGAGGCCCCTACGAGCAGTACTTC; CDR3aa: CASSLEGGPYEQYF
j_gene: TRBJ1-5; abundance: .; v_gene: TRBV6-1; d_gene: .; CDR3nt: TGTGCCAGCAATGAAACGGGCGCTCAGCCCCAACATTTT; CDR3aa: CASNETGAQPQHF
j_gene: TRBJ2-3; abundance: .; v_gene: TRBV6-2/TRBV6-3; d_gene: .; CDR3nt: TGTGCCGGCGGTTACTATAGCACAGATACGCAGTATTTT; CDR3aa: CAGGYYSTDTQYF
j_gene: TRBJ2-1; abundance: .; v_gene: TRBV6-2/TRBV6-3; d_gene: .; CDR3nt: TGTGCTAGCAAAAAGGGACTCCATTACAATGAGCTGTTCTTC; CDR3aa: CASKKGLHYNELFF
j_gene: TRBJ2-1; abundance: once; v_gene: TRBV10-2; d_gene: .; CDR3nt: TGCGCCAGCAGTGAGCGAGGGGCAGGGGCCAATGAGCAGTTCTTC; CDR3aa: CASSERGAGANEQFF
j_gene: TRBJ2-7; abundance: .; v_gene: TRBV28; d_gene: .; CDR3nt: TGTGCCAGCAGTTTACCTCCCCTGTACGGACAGTACTTC; CDR3aa: CASSLPPLYGQYF
j_gene: TRBJ2-1; abundance: many; v_gene: TRBV28; d_gene: TRBD2; CDR3nt: TGTGCCAGCGGACTCATAACCGGGACTAGCGATTCGAATGAGCAGTTCTTC; CDR3aa: CASGLITGTSDSNEQFF
j_gene: TRBJ2-1; abundance: .; v_gene: TRBV15; d_gene: .; CDR3nt: TGTGCCACCAGCAGAGATGCCAGGGGTTCCAGGAATGAGCAGTTCTTC; CDR3aa: CATSRDARGSRNEQFF
j_gene: TRBJ2-2; abundance: few; v_gene: TRBV2; d_gene: .; CDR3nt: TGTGCCGGCGCGTATGCGAACACCGGGGAGCTGTTTTTT; CDR3aa: CAGAYANTGELFF
j_gene: TRBJ2-7; abundance: .; v_gene: TRBV6-2/TRBV6-3; d_gene: .; CDR3nt: TGTGCCAGCAGTTATCTCCCGGGCTACGAGCAGCACTTC; CDR3aa: CASSYLPGYEQHF
j_gene: TRBJ2-1; abundance: .; v_gene: TRBV7-3; d_gene: .; CDR3nt: TGTGCCAACAGCCCCGGTGGGGCGGCGAGGTCCTACAATGAGCAGTTCTTC; CDR3aa: CANSPGGAARSYNEQFF
j_gene: TRBJ2-7; abundance: .; v_gene: TRBV6-2/TRBV6-3; d_gene: .; CDR3nt: TGTGCCAGCAGTTATGGGTCTAGCGTGACGGGGAGCTCCTACGAGCAGTACTTC; CDR3aa: CASSYGSSVTGSSYEQYF
j_gene: TRBJ1-1; abundance: .; v_gene: TRBV29-1; d_gene: .; CDR3nt: TGCAACGTTCCCCGACCCCCGATGAACATTGAAGCTTTCTTT; CDR3aa: CNVPRPPMNIEAFF
j_gene: TRBJ2-3; abundance: .; v_gene: TRBV6-6; d_gene: TRBD2; CDR3nt: TGTGCCAACCGCCGTCTAGCGGGAGAAACAGATACGCAGTATTTT; CDR3aa: CANRRLAGETDTQYF
j_gene: TRBJ2-3; abundance: .; v_gene: TRBV29-1; d_gene: .; CDR3nt: TGCACCGCCTGGTTCCTTGGGGGAGGACTAAGAGATACGCAGTATTTT; CDR3aa: CTAWFLGGGLRDTQYF
j_gene: TRBJ2-5; abundance: .; v_gene: TRBV29-1; d_gene: .; CDR3nt: TGCAGCGCCCCAGGGTTTAGGCAAGAGACCCAGTACTTC; CDR3aa: CSAPGFRQETQYF
j_gene: TRBJ2-3; abundance: .; v_gene: TRBV28; d_gene: TRBD2; CDR3nt: TGTGCCAGCAGTCCCGCCCTGGCTCTCCGGGAGGGTGCAGATACGCAGTATTTT; CDR3aa: CASSPALALREGADTQYF
j_gene: TRBJ2-2; abundance: .; v_gene: TRBV28; d_gene: .; CDR3nt: TGTGCCAGCAGTATCACAGGGATTACCGGGGAGCTGTTTTTT; CDR3aa: CASSITGITGELFF
j_gene: TRBJ2-3; abundance: .; v_gene: TRBV28; d_gene: TRBD1; CDR3nt: TGTGCCAGCAGCGCCCTTAGGACAGGGGGCGGCATGTCGCAGTATTTT; CDR3aa: CASSALRTGGGMSQYF
j_gene: TRBJ2-2; abundance: .; v_gene: TRBV5-6; d_gene: .; CDR3nt: TGTGCTAGCAGCCTTGAGTTCGGGCGGGGCACCGGGGAGCTGTTTTTT; CDR3aa: CASSLEFGRGTGELFF
j_gene: TRBJ2-7; abundance: .; v_gene: TRBV11-2; d_gene: .; CDR3nt: TGTACCAGCAGCTTAGAGTGTCGGAGCGAGCAGTACTTC; CDR3aa: CTSSLECRSEQYF
j_gene: TRBJ1-1; abundance: .; v_gene: TRBV4-2; d_gene: .; CDR3nt: TGTGCCAGCAGCCAAGAGCCCGAAGGGGGGAACACCGAAGCTTTCTTT; CDR3aa: CASSQEPEGGNTEAFF
j_gene: TRBJ2-7; abundance: .; v_gene: TRBV11-2; d_gene: .; CDR3nt: TGTGCCAGCAGCCCTCGGATAGCAGGACTATGTGAGCAGCACTTC; CDR3aa: CASSPRIAGLCEQHF
j_gene: TRBJ2-7; abundance: .; v_gene: TRBV29-1; d_gene: .; CDR3nt: TGCAGCGTGGAAGATGAGGGGGGGCACTACGAGCAGTACTTC; CDR3aa: CSVEDEGGHYEQYF
j_gene: TRBJ1-2; abundance: .; v_gene: TRBV11-2; d_gene: .; CDR3nt: TGTGCCAGCAGCTTTAGGGAATGGGGCGGCTATGGCTACACCTTT; CDR3aa: CASSFREWGGYGYTF
j_gene: TRBJ1-1; abundance: .; v_gene: TRBV29-1; d_gene: .; CDR3nt: TGCAACGTGTCGGGACTAACTGAAGCTTTCTTT; CDR3aa: CNVSGLTEAFF
j_gene: TRBJ2-1; abundance: .; v_gene: TRBV7-9; d_gene: TRBD1; CDR3nt: TGTACCAGCAGCTTCGACAGGGGGAGAGAGAATAAGCAGTTCTTC; CDR3aa: CTSSFDRGRENKQFF
j_gene: TRBJ2-3; abundance: many; v_gene: TRBV5-4; d_gene: TRBD2; CDR3nt: TGTGCCAGCAGCTTGGGAGGGCTAGCGGGATCCCTCCCCAGAGATACGCAGTATTTT; CDR3aa: CASSLGGLAGSLPRDTQYF
j_gene: TRBJ2-7; abundance: many; v_gene: TRBV29-1; d_gene: .; CDR3nt: TGCAGCGTTGAAGATTCAGTTCAACTTGAGTACTTC; CDR3aa: CSVEDSVQLEYF
j_gene: TRBJ1-1; abundance: many; v_gene: TRBV4-2; d_gene: .; CDR3nt: TGTGCCAGCAGCCAAGGAGAGGGGCGGAACACTGAAGCTTTCTTT; CDR3aa: CASSQGEGRNTEAFF
j_gene: TRBJ2-7; abundance: .; v_gene: TRBV11-2; d_gene: .; CDR3nt: TGTGTCAGCAGTCAAGGGGGGTGGCAGTACTTC; CDR3aa: CVSSQGGWQYF
j_gene: TRBJ2-3; abundance: .; v_gene: TRBV11-2; d_gene: .; CDR3nt: TGTGCCAGCAGCTTGACGGGGGCGATCAGTATAGGGCATACGCACTATTTT; CDR3aa: CASSLTGAISIGHTHYF
j_gene: TRBJ1-2; abundance: .; v_gene: TRBV7-9; d_gene: TRBD1; CDR3nt: TGTGCCAGCAGCTTAGGAAAGGGGGCACACGGCTACACCTTC; CDR3aa: CASSLGKGAHGYTF
j_gene: TRBJ2-3; abundance: few; v_gene: TRBV20-1; d_gene: .; CDR3nt: TGCAGTGCTGGCGAGGCTATCACAGATACGCAGTATTTT; CDR3aa: CSAGEAITDTQYF
j_gene: TRBJ2-3; abundance: .; v_gene: TRBV11-2; d_gene: .; CDR3nt: TGTGCTAGCAGACCGACGGAGTCTAGCACAGATACGCAGTATTTT; CDR3aa: CASRPTESSTDTQYF
j_gene: TRBJ1-5; abundance: .; v_gene: TRBV28; d_gene: .; CDR3nt: TGTGCCAGCATGTGGGGGGGCGGCCATCAGCCCCAGCATTTC; CDR3aa: CASMWGGGHQPQHF
j_gene: TRBJ1-5; abundance: many; v_gene: TRBV6-6; d_gene: TRBD1; CDR3nt: TGTGCCAGCAGCCGTGGACAGGGGGGCAATCAGCCCCAGCATTTT; CDR3aa: CASSRGQGGNQPQHF
j_gene: TRBJ1-1; abundance: many; v_gene: TRBV18; d_gene: TRBD1; CDR3nt: TGTGCCAGCTCACCTTACGGACAGGGTGAGATCTTCTTT; CDR3aa: CASSPYGQGEIFF
j_gene: TRBJ2-4; abundance: .; v_gene: TRBV29-1; d_gene: .; CDR3nt: TGCAGCATTGGGACAGCGCGGGGCACTCAGTACTTT; CDR3aa: CSIGTARGTQYF
j_gene: TRBJ2-2; abundance: .; v_gene: TRBV6-5; d_gene: .; CDR3nt: TGTGTCAGCAGCCCCTCCCCGACAGGTGTCGGGACTAACGCCGGGGAGCTGTTTTTT; CDR3aa: CVSSPSPTGVGTNAGELFF
j_gene: TRBJ1-4; abundance: .; v_gene: TRBV7-6; d_gene: .; CDR3nt: TGTGCCAGCGGCTTATGGGGGTATACAGCTAATGAAAAACTGTTTTTT; CDR3aa: CASGLWGYTANEKLFF
j_gene: TRBJ2-1; abundance: .; v_gene: TRBV11-2; d_gene: TRBD2; CDR3nt: TGCGCCAGCAGCAGGAGACTATCGGGAGGGCCGGGGGATGAGGAGTTCTTC; CDR3aa: CASSRRLSGGPGDEEFF
j_gene: TRBJ2-2; abundance: once; v_gene: TRBV29-1; d_gene: .; CDR3nt: TGCAGCGTTGTCGGACAGTACACCAGGGAGCTATTTTTT; CDR3aa: CSVVGQYTRELFF